The next 26 T cell receptor beta chains were all read from a single sample in a study of OX40 agonist ivuxolimab in advanced cancers. The method was immunoSEQ multiplex PCR; TCRdb's version includes in-frame clones alone and lacks a portion of them. Of tens of thousands of clones listed, less than 90% were seen once; the top ten hold 1.5% to 2%. Material: CD4+ or CD8+ T cells sorted from blood, obtained in a trial of the OX40 agonist ivuxolimab. The source is an adult with an advanced solid tumor such as melanoma, head and neck, liver or kidney cancer.

This chain links TRBV7-9 with TRBJ2-1; D is uncertain. CDR3 length: 16 amino acids. Per germline, CDR1 SEHNR and CDR2 FQNEAQ (reference sequence). Trimming removed 4 bases at V and 1 base at J, with 14 bases between. In DNA form, the CDR3 reads TGTGCCAGCAGCTATTTTGCAGGCCTTTCCTACAATGAGCAGTTCTTC. This sequence encodes CASSYFAGLSYNEQFF.

The chain joins TRBV6-5 to TRBJ1-2; D is possibly TRBD1 (5 bases). Trimming removed 2 bases from V and 8 bases from J, with 15 bases in between. Germline CDR1 MNHEY, CDR2 SVGAGI. The CDR3 is made up of 14 amino acids. This CDR3 is CASSYQGKGYGYTF. In nucleotides, the CDR3 is TGTGCCAGCAGTTACCAGGGAAAGGGTTACGGCTACACCTTC.

The V and J genes are TRBV5-4 and TRBJ2-7; 9 bases map to TRBD1. CDR1 and CDR2 from the germline V gene are SGHNT and YYREEE (reference sequence). This CDR3 has 14 amino acids. The J segment lost 2 bases and the V segment lost 2 bases, leaving 2 bases of the junction unmatched. This CDR3 is CASSFGQGPYEQYF. In nucleotides, the CDR3 is TGTGCCAGCAGCTTCGGACAGGGGCCCTACGAGCAGTACTTC.

This chain connects TRBV2 to TRBJ2-6; D may match TRBD1 or TRBD2 (5 bases each). The V and J ends lost 11 bases and 0 bases respectively, with 14 bases between them. CDR3 length: 15 amino acids. Germline values: CDR1 SNHLY, CDR2 FYNNEI. CDR3 amino acids: CACTGQSSGANVLTF. CDR3 nucleotides: TGTGCCTGCACGGGGCAAAGCTCTGGGGCCAACGTCCTGACTTTC.

The chain uses TRBV29-1 and TRBJ2-5; 9 bases match TRBD1. The CDR3 has 15 residues. The germline V gene encodes CDR1 SQVTM and CDR2 ANQGSEA. V trimming: 6 bases; J trimming: 2 bases; junction bases outside the gene matches: 10. For the CDR3, the DNA is TGCAGCGTGCCAGGAAGACAGGGGGTACAAGAGACCCAGTACTTC. Its translation is CSVPGRQGVQETQYF. Filled out from reference TRBV29-1 and TRBJ2-5, the complete variable domain reads SAVISQKPSRDICQRGTSLTIQCQVDSQVTMMFWYRQQPGQSLTLIATANQGSEATYESGFVIDKFPISRPNLTFSTLTVSNMSPEDSSIYLCSVPGRQGVQETQYFGPGTRLLVL.

V and J are TRBV19 and TRBJ1-1; TRBD1 might be the D (5 bases). The ends were cut back, 5 bases at V and 4 bases at J, with 11 bases in the middle. In germline, CDR1 is LNHDA, CDR2 SQIVND (reference sequence). CDR3 length equals 13 residues. The CDR3 spells CASSRQRGTEAFF. CDR3 DNA: TGTGCCAGTAGTCGACAGAGAGGCACTGAAGCTTTCTTT.

The V and J genes are TRBV7-2 and TRBJ1-5; TRBD1 matches 7 bases. After removal of 7 bases from V and 2 bases from J, the junction contained 5 bases not matched to a gene. The CDR3 is made up of 14 amino acids. Germline V gene sequence: CDR1 SGHTA, CDR2 FQGNSA. CDR3 coding DNA: TGTGCCAGCAACGAGGGGGCGGGCAATCAGCCCCAGCATTTT. Residues: CASNEGAGNQPQHF.

This chain links TRBV28 with TRBJ1-2, with no clear D. Trimming pared 6 bases from V and 10 bases from J, leaving 18 bases between. The V gene's germline CDR1 is MDHEN and CDR2 SYDVKM. The CDR3 is 13 residues long. DNA for the CDR3: TGTGCCAGCAGCTTCGGACGGCGCCCTATCTACACCTTC. It encodes CASSFGRRPIYTF.

This clone was found once. The chain links TRBV6-5 to TRBJ2-7; 9 positions match TRBD1. CDR1 and CDR2 (germline): MNHEY, SVGAGI. The CDR3 is 15 residues long. The J segment lost 3 bases and the V segment lost 6 bases, leaving 9 bases of the junction unmatched. In DNA, the CDR3 is TGTGCCAGCAGACTACAGGGGGCTGTCATCTACGAGCAGTACTTC. This translates into CASRLQGAVIYEQYF.

The chain uses TRBV19 and TRBJ2-1; possibly TRBD2 for D (5 bases). This CDR3 comprises 15 residues. Germline loops: CDR1 LNHDA, CDR2 SQIVND (reference sequence). The V end lost 4 bases, the J end lost 7 bases, and 17 bases lay between the germline ends. The CDR3 here is CASSNEGVGFNEQFF. In nucleotides, the CDR3 is TGTGCCAGTAGTAACGAGGGAGTGGGATTTAATGAGCAGTTCTTC.

This rearrangement joins TRBV18 to TRBJ2-2, with D possibly called TRBD1 or TRBD2 (5 bases each). Germline V gene sequence: CDR1 KGHSH, CDR2 LQKENI. V was cut by 3 bases and J by 5 bases, with 19 bases left in between. The CDR3 sequence is 17 residues long. The DNA of the CDR3 is TGTGCCAGCTCACCGGTCCCAGCGGCTAGGGGTACCGGGGAGCTGTTTTTT. Encoded protein: CASSPVPAARGTGELFF.

This clone was seen only once. The chain links TRBV18 to TRBJ1-5, with TRBD1 identical over 7 bases. Germline V CDR1 and CDR2: KGHSH, LQKENI. Germline trimming cut 3 bases from V and 2 bases from J; bases unmatched to any gene: 13. The CDR3 covers 18 residues. The CDR3 loop reads CASSPTPGQLIGNQPQHF. The CDR3 DNA reads TGTGCCAGCTCACCTACACCGGGACAGCTGATAGGCAATCAGCCCCAGCATTTT.

The gene calls are TRBV19 and TRBJ1-1; D remains unclear. The germline V and J ends were trimmed by 1 base and 5 bases, with 5 bases remaining between them. This CDR3 contains 12 residues. The germline V gene has CDR1 LNHDA and CDR2 SQIVND (reference sequence). The CDR3 coding sequence is TGTGCCAGTAGTATAGGGGCTACTGAAGCTTTCTTT. Translating it yields CASSIGATEAFF. Full variable domain (outside the CDR3, taken from reference TRBV19 and TRBJ1-1): DGGITQSPKYLFRKEGQNVTLSCEQNLNHDAMYWYRQDPGQGLRLIYYSQIVNDFQKGDIAEGYSVSREKKESFPLTVTSAQKNPTAFYLCASSIGATEAFFGQGTRLTVV.

The chain employs TRBV5-1 and TRBJ1-2; D unclear. Germline V gene sequence: CDR1 SGHRS, CDR2 YFSETQ. The CDR3 spans 14 residues. Trimming shortened V by 3 bases and J by 8 bases, and 17 bases separated the two germline ends. The CDR3 bases are TGCGCCAGCAGCTCGCAGGAGCCCCGCACAGGCTACACCTTC. This codes for CASSSQEPRTGYTF.

As to this clone: An end of the junction does not agree with germline; a read error may underlie this. This CDR3 is also generated by other DNA sequences in the sample. The chain is built from TRBV27 and TRBJ1-5, with 8 bases aligning to TRBD1. Germline CDR1 is MNHEY and CDR2 is SMNVEV (reference sequence). This CDR3 spans 17 amino acids. The CDR3 nucleotides are TGTGCCAGCCAGCCGTTCGGGACAGGAAATAGCAACCAGCCCCAGCATTTT. Amino acid sequence: CASQPFGTGNSNQPQHF.

On this clone: Other nucleotide sequences from this sample produce the same CDR3. V is TRBV5-4 and J is TRBJ1-4, with 10 bases that match TRBD1. The ends lost 2 bases at V and 3 bases at J; junction bases unmatched: 4. Germline lookup yields CDR1 SGHNT and CDR2 YYREEE (reference sequence). This CDR3 contains 16 residues. The CDR3 coding sequence is TGTGCCAGCAGCTTAGGACAGGGGGTTGCTAATGAAAAACTGTTTTTT. This codes for CASSLGQGVANEKLFF.

This chain uses TRBV6-1 with TRBJ1-1, with D tentatively TRBD1 (6 bases). Trimming stripped 6 bases from V and 7 bases from J, with 12 bases between. CDR1 MNHNS and CDR2 SASEGT come from the germline V gene. This CDR3 is built from 12 residues. For the CDR3, the DNA is TGTGCCAGCAGGAGGGACATCTTTGAAGCTTTCTTT. Translation gives CASRRDIFEAFF.

V gene TRBV7-2 combines with J gene TRBJ1-1, with no clear D. V lost 1 base and J 0 bases, leaving 9 bases between the germline ends. The CDR3 is 15 residues long. CDR1 and CDR2 (germline): SGHTA, FQGNSA. The CDR3 protein is CASSLDSGMNTEAFF. The CDR3 DNA follows: TGTGCCAGCAGCTTAGACAGCGGGATGAACACTGAAGCTTTCTTT.

The V gene is TRBV19, the J gene TRBJ2-7; a weak D match, TRBD2 (6 bases). V was pared by 6 bases and J by 6 bases, with 24 bases between. This CDR3 spans 16 amino acids. Germline V lookup: CDR1 LNHDA, CDR2 SQIVND (reference sequence). The CDR3 here is CASRAWDSDSGGEQYF. CDR3 in DNA: TGTGCCAGTAGAGCCTGGGACTCCGACAGCGGTGGCGAGCAGTACTTC.

The sample holds one count of this clone. The chain employs TRBV5-5 and TRBJ1-2; TRBD1 agrees at 9 bases. Trimming removed 0 bases from V and 8 bases from J; junction bases left unmatched: 5. This CDR3 region has 14 residues. Germline V gene sequence: CDR1 SGHKS, CDR2 YYEKEE (reference sequence). CDR3 amino acids: CASSLVQGARGYTF. For the CDR3, the DNA is TGTGCCAGCAGCTTGGTACAGGGGGCGCGCGGCTACACCTTC.

The genes are TRBV23-1 and TRBJ2-4; D uncertain. TRBV23-1 is treated as an ORF (open reading frame) with a function not yet certain. There are 14 residues in the CDR3. Between the trimmed V and J ends, which lost 5 bases and 4 bases, there was a span of 12 bases. The CDR3 bases are TGCGCCAGCAGTGACCGGGCCCAGAAAAACATTCAGTACTTC. Translated, it gives CASSDRAQKNIQYF.

The table lists this clone with a count of one. The chain combines TRBV5-1 with TRBJ1-4; 9 bases match TRBD1. Germline lookup yields CDR1 SGHRS and CDR2 YFSETQ. The V and J ends lost 0 bases and 10 bases, in that order; junction bases with no gene match: 7. This CDR3 has 15 amino acids. In DNA form, the CDR3 reads TGCGCCAGCAGCTTGGAAGGGACAGGGATTGGAAAACTGTTTTTT. Translated: CASSLEGTGIGKLFF.

The V gene is TRBV6-5, the J gene TRBJ1-2; TRBD1 might be the D (6 bases). CDR3 size: 14 residues. From germline, CDR1 is MNHEY and CDR2 SVGAGI. The V and J ends lost 6 bases and 5 bases respectively, with 16 bases between them. The CDR3 DNA follows: TGTGCCAGCAGCCCCGACGGGGGGGCATATGGCTACACCTTC. Translating it yields CASSPDGGAYGYTF.

The V call is TRBV5-8, the J call TRBJ1-1, with D hard to call. Trimming shortened V by 0 bases and J by 0 bases, and 6 bases separated the two germline ends. This CDR3 comprises 14 residues. Per germline, CDR1 SGHTS and CDR2 YDEGEE. CDR3 DNA sequence: TGTGCCAGCAGCTTGGCCCTGGTGAACACTGAAGCTTTCTTT. Encoded protein: CASSLALVNTEAFF. The full variable domain, with the rest looked up from reference TRBV5-8 and TRBJ1-1, is EAGVTQSPTHLIKTRGQQATLRCSPISGHTSVYWYQQALGLGLQFLLWYDEGEERNRGNFPPRFSGRQFPNYSSELNVNALELEDSALYLCASSLALVNTEAFFGQGTRLTVV.

The chain links TRBV4-2 to TRBJ2-3, with 7 bases identical to TRBD1. Trimming cost V 0 bases and J 4 bases; bases outside gene matches: 7. This CDR3 is built from 16 residues. The germline CDR1 and CDR2 sequences are LGHNA and YNFKEQ. The CDR3 DNA is TGTGCCAGCAGCCAAGAGGGGACAGCTTACTCAGATACGCAGTATTTT. Translated: CASSQEGTAYSDTQYF.

The chain joins TRBV6-5 to TRBJ1-1; D perhaps matches TRBD1 (5 bases). This CDR3 is built from 14 residues. The V and J ends lost 0 bases and 4 bases respectively, with 9 bases between them. Per the germline V gene, CDR1 is MNHEY and CDR2 is SVGAGI. The CDR3, as DNA: TGTGCCAGCAGTTACTCTGGGGGTTTCACTGAAGCTTTCTTT. This codes for CASSYSGGFTEAFF.